The 30 T cell receptor beta chains below come from one sample, sequenced in a study of blood T cell repertoires in COVID-19. The assay was immunoSEQ multiplex PCR, and TCRdb's table has in-frame clones only and misses some. Among tens of thousands of clones, 85% to 90% were seen once, and the ten largest hold under 2.5%. Material: peripheral blood. All receptors derive from a woman over 75 with COVID-19, enrolled during active disease.

This clone was seen only a few times. This chain connects TRBV4-2 to TRBJ1-4; 10 bases align to TRBD1. V gave up 3 bases and J gave up 7 bases; unmatched junction bases: 5. This CDR3 contains 15 residues. Per the germline V gene, CDR1 is LGHNA and CDR2 is YNFKEQ. CDR3: CASSHATGGVEKLFF. The CDR3 bases are TGTGCCAGCAGCCACGCGACAGGGGGCGTTGAAAAACTGTTTTTT.

The chain joins TRBV3-1 (or the pseudogene TRBV3-2) to TRBJ1-2; 8 bases fit TRBD1. Germline trimming cut 6 bases from V and 4 bases from J; bases unmatched to any gene: 7. The CDR3 totals 14 residues. Germline loops: CDR1 LGHDT, CDR2 YNNKEL (reference sequence). The chain's CDR3 is CASRRLQGAYGYTF. The CDR3 coding sequence is TGTGCCAGCAGACGTCTGCAGGGGGCCTATGGCTACACCTTC.

The chain recombines TRBV18 with TRBJ1-4; TRBD1 agrees at 10 bases. CDR1 is KGHSH, CDR2 LQKENI, per germline. The CDR3 contains 15 residues. J gave up 5 bases and V 3 bases, and 3 bases lay outside the gene matches. The chain's CDR3 is CASSPAGQGNEKLFF. CDR3 coding DNA: TGTGCCAGCTCACCTGCGGGACAGGGGAATGAAAAACTGTTTTTT.

The sample holds one count of this clone. The chain combines TRBV18 with TRBJ1-2, with D possibly being TRBD1 (5 bases). This CDR3 is 16 amino acids long. V was cut by 6 bases and J by 4 bases, with 21 bases left in between. Germline-derived CDR1 and CDR2 are KGHSH and LQKENI. The CDR3 reads CASSLDSLTFFYGYTF. CDR3 coding DNA: TGTGCCAGCTCTCTCGACAGCCTAACTTTTTTCTATGGCTACACCTTC.

The rearrangement uses TRBV11-2 and TRBJ2-7; no clear D. In germline, CDR1 is SGHAT, CDR2 FQNNGV. V lost 5 bases, J lost 3 bases, and 11 bases lay in between. This CDR3 contains 13 residues. The CDR3 protein is CASSRDNNYEQYF. In DNA, the CDR3 is TGTGCCAGCAGCCGTGACAACAACTACGAGCAGTACTTC.

This clone was observed once. The genes are TRBV2 and TRBJ1-1; no firm D call. V lost 3 bases, J lost 4 bases, and 3 bases lay in between. There are 11 residues in the CDR3. The germline V gene has CDR1 SNHLY and CDR2 FYNNEI. CDR3: CASSDLTEAFF. CDR3 sequence (DNA): TGTGCCAGCAGTGATCTCACTGAAGCTTTCTTT. The complete variable domain, with remaining parts taken from reference TRBV2 and TRBJ1-1, reads EPEVTQTPSHQVTQMGQEVILRCVPISNHLYFYWYRQILGQKVEFLVSFYNNEISEKSEIFDDQFSVERPDGSNFTLKIRSTKLEDSAMYFCASSDLTEAFFGQGTRLTVV.

The chain combines TRBV6-2 or TRBV6-3 with TRBJ1-1; D remains ambiguous. This CDR3 has 15 residues. Germline CDR1 MNHEY, CDR2 SVGEGT. Trimming stripped 5 bases from V and 1 base from J, with 14 bases between. CDR3 sequence: CASSPGFSRNTEAFF. The CDR3 DNA sequence: TGTGCCAGCAGTCCGGGATTCTCCCGGAACACTGAAGCTTTCTTT.

This rearrangement joins TRBV19 to TRBJ1-1; D ambiguous. The V and J ends lost 5 bases and 4 bases respectively, with 14 bases between them. Per the germline V gene, CDR1 is LNHDA and CDR2 is SQIVND (reference sequence). The length of the CDR3 is 14 residues. CDR3 bases: TGTGCCAGTAGTCCCCGGCGGGGTCGCACTGAAGCTTTCTTT. As protein: CASSPRRGRTEAFF.

The chain carries TRBV3-1 (or the pseudogene TRBV3-2) and TRBJ2-1, with D hard to call. In germline, CDR1 is LGHDT, CDR2 YNNKEL (reference sequence). Between the trimmed V and J ends, which lost 1 base and 5 bases, there was a span of 3 bases. This CDR3 has 12 amino acids. The CDR3 loop reads CASSQGHNEQFF. CDR3 nucleotides: TGTGCCAGCAGCCAAGGGCACAATGAGCAGTTCTTC.

The V and J genes are TRBV2 and TRBJ1-1; 7 bases align to TRBD1. The CDR3 contains 16 residues. Trimming took 5 bases from V and 1 from J; bases not matched to a gene: 10. Germline CDR1 and CDR2: SNHLY and FYNNEI. The CDR3 protein is CASSPDRAVKNTEAFF. The DNA for the CDR3 is TGTGCCAGCAGTCCTGACAGGGCCGTGAAGAACACTGAAGCTTTCTTT.

V is TRBV5-1 and J is TRBJ1-2; perhaps TRBD1 as D (5 bases). Trimming cost V 0 bases and J 1 base, with 7 bases left between them. The CDR3 consists of 14 residues. Germline CDR1 is SGHRS and CDR2 is YFSETQ. CDR3: CASSLDRSNYGYTF. CDR3 bases: TGCGCCAGCAGCTTGGACAGGAGTAACTATGGCTACACCTTC.

This chain uses TRBV7-2 with TRBJ1-5; TRBD1 agrees at 9 bases. The CDR3 covers 16 residues. Trimming cost V 5 bases and J 7 bases; bases outside gene matches: 12. Germline CDR1 SGHTA, CDR2 FQGNSA. The CDR3 spells CASSAHRTGATQPQHF. The DNA for the CDR3 is TGTGCCAGCAGCGCGCACCGGACAGGGGCAACCCAGCCCCAGCATTTT.

V usage is TRBV18 and J usage is TRBJ2-2; a weak D match, TRBD2 (5 bases). Germline values: CDR1 KGHSH, CDR2 LQKENI. V was clipped by 4 bases and J by 1 base, with 13 bases between them. The CDR3 contains 16 residues. The CDR3 bases are TGTGCCAGCTCACTTAGAAGCGGAGGGAACACCGGGGAGCTGTTTTTT. This codes for CASSLRSGGNTGELFF.

This clone has only one observation. The genes are TRBV11-3 and TRBJ2-1; tentatively, D is TRBD2 (5 bases). Germline CDR1 reads SGHNT; CDR2 reads YENEEA. This CDR3 contains 14 residues. V lost 1 base to trimming and J lost 10 bases, with 14 bases between them. In nucleotides, the CDR3 is TGTGCCAGCAGCTTAGGTCCTAGCTCCTGGGAGCAGTTCTTC. Translation gives CASSLGPSSWEQFF. Together with reference TRBV11-3 and TRBJ2-1, the CDR3 gives the full variable domain: EAGVVQSPRYKIIEKKQPVAFWCNPISGHNTLYWYLQNLGQGPELLIRYENEEAVDDSQLPKDRFSAERLKGVDSTLKIQPAELGDSAVYLCASSLGPSSWEQFFGPGTRLTVL.

This chain links TRBV19 with TRBJ1-2, with D maybe TRBD1 (5 bases). The germline V gene has CDR1 LNHDA and CDR2 SQIVND (reference sequence). The CDR3 totals 14 residues. Trimming stripped 5 bases from V and 4 bases from J, with 14 bases between. CDR3 sequence (DNA): TGTGCCAGTAGTGCGACAGTACCCATCTATGGCTACACCTTC. This encodes CASSATVPIYGYTF.

This chain links TRBV14 with TRBJ1-2; D is undetermined. The germline V and J ends were trimmed by 4 bases and 2 bases, with 14 bases remaining between them. The germline gives CDR1 SGHDN, CDR2 FVKESK. The CDR3 extends over 15 amino acids. CDR3 DNA sequence: TGTGCCAGCAGCCTCGACCGAAGGAGGAACTATGGCTACACCTTC. It is translated as CASSLDRRRNYGYTF.

This rearrangement joins TRBV6-6 to TRBJ1-1, with D perhaps TRBD1 (5 bases). Trimming took off 2 bases at V and 1 base at J, with 11 bases between the two ends. Germline CDR1 MNHNY, CDR2 SVGAGI (reference sequence). The CDR3 is 15 amino acids. The CDR3 bases are TGTGCCAGCAGTTACGCGGGACGGGAGAACACTGAAGCTTTCTTT. It translates to CASSYAGRENTEAFF.

The CDR3 nucleotides read TGTGCCAGCAGCTTATTCGACAGGCAATACGAGCAGTACTTC. Its protein is CASSLFDRQYEQYF. The chain couples TRBV7-2 to TRBJ2-7, with D maybe TRBD1 (6 bases). The V end was cut by 2 bases, the J end by 4 bases, with 12 bases between. This CDR3 is 14 amino acids long. Germline lookup yields CDR1 SGHTA and CDR2 FQGNSA.

This clone was detected only once. The genes are TRBV11-3 and TRBJ2-1; D may be TRBD1 (5 bases). Germline V lookup: CDR1 SGHNT, CDR2 YENEEA. The length of the CDR3 is 13 residues. With 1 base removed from V and 8 bases from J, the gap between germline ends came to 9 bases. The CDR3 here is CASSLGQGDEQFF. The CDR3 nucleotides read TGTGCCAGCAGCTTAGGGCAGGGCGATGAGCAGTTCTTC. Full variable domain (missing parts from reference TRBV11-3 and TRBJ2-1): EAGVVQSPRYKIIEKKQPVAFWCNPISGHNTLYWYLQNLGQGPELLIRYENEEAVDDSQLPKDRFSAERLKGVDSTLKIQPAELGDSAVYLCASSLGQGDEQFFGPGTRLTVL.

This chain joins TRBV15 and TRBJ2-2; D might be TRBD2 (5 bases). Germline CDR1 is LNHNV and CDR2 is YYDKDF (reference sequence). The CDR3 has 15 residues. The V gene lost 3 bases and the J gene lost 5 bases, with 13 bases spanning the gap. The CDR3 loop reads CATSRDFSGTGELFF. In nucleotides, the CDR3 is TGTGCCACCAGCAGGGATTTTTCGGGGACCGGGGAGCTGTTTTTT.

The chain links TRBV19 to TRBJ2-2; no reliable D call. Germline V gene data show CDR1 as LNHDA and CDR2 as SQIVND (reference sequence). The CDR3 has 16 amino acids. With 0 bases removed from V and 6 bases from J, the gap between germline ends came to 14 bases. Here the CDR3 reads CASSIDRRLESGELFF. The CDR3, as DNA: TGTGCCAGTAGTATAGATCGGCGGCTAGAATCCGGGGAGCTGTTTTTT.

The V gene is TRBV2, the J gene TRBJ2-3; D may be TRBD1 (5 bases). Germline V CDR1 and CDR2: SNHLY, FYNNEI. The CDR3 runs to 16 residues. V lost 6 bases and J lost 2, with 18 bases in between. CDR3 in amino acids: CASRGPRAPFTDTQYF. The CDR3 DNA reads TGTGCCAGCAGGGGCCCCAGGGCCCCTTTCACAGATACGCAGTATTTT.

This clone was picked up one time. This chain links TRBV11-3 with TRBJ1-1, with D possibly matching TRBD1 (6 bases). V lost 5 bases and J 4 bases, leaving 11 bases between the germline ends. CDR3 size: 13 residues. Germline CDR1 reads SGHNT; CDR2 reads YENEEA. The CDR3 nucleotides are TGTGCCAGCAGCATTACAGGGTCCACTGAAGCTTTCTTT. Translating it yields CASSITGSTEAFF. Variable domain in full (rest from reference TRBV11-3 and TRBJ1-1): EAGVVQSPRYKIIEKKQPVAFWCNPISGHNTLYWYLQNLGQGPELLIRYENEEAVDDSQLPKDRFSAERLKGVDSTLKIQPAELGDSAVYLCASSITGSTEAFFGQGTRLTVV.

The chain uses TRBV5-3 and TRBJ2-7, with a weak D call TRBD1 (5 bases). TRBV5-3 qualifies as an ORF whose function is uncertain. The CDR3 runs to 14 residues. The V end lost 6 bases, the J end lost 2 bases, and 15 bases lay between the germline ends. The CDR3 spells CARTCGADTYEQYF. The CDR3 region has the DNA TGTGCCAGAACGTGTGGCGCGGACACCTACGAGCAGTACTTC.

V usage is TRBV6-5 and J usage is TRBJ1-4; 7 bases align to TRBD1. CDR3 length equals 12 residues. The germline V gene has CDR1 MNHEY and CDR2 SVGAGI. Trimming at V came to 10 bases and at J to 7 bases, leaving 6 bases not matched to a gene. CDR3 sequence (DNA): TGTGCCACCAAGACAGGGTTTGAAAAACTGTTTTTT. Encoded protein: CATKTGFEKLFF.

J is TRBJ1-5 and V is TRBV30, with 9 positions matching TRBD1. This CDR3 spans 14 amino acids. The junction had 5 bases not matched to a gene; V was cut back by 2 bases and J by 6 bases. CDR1 is GTSNPN and CDR2 is SVGIG in the germline V gene (reference sequence). The DNA of the CDR3 is TGTGCCTGGAGTCAGGACAGGGGCGGTCAGCCCCAGCATTTT. Amino acids: CAWSQDRGGQPQHF.

The chain combines TRBV18 with TRBJ1-2; 7 bases map to TRBD1. Trimming removed 2 bases from V and 4 bases from J; junction bases left unmatched: 7. CDR1 KGHSH and CDR2 LQKENI come from the germline V gene. There are 15 residues in the CDR3. The CDR3 loop reads CASSPTGESGYGYTF. The CDR3 region has the DNA TGTGCCAGCTCACCAACAGGGGAGTCGGGCTATGGCTACACCTTC.

The rearrangement uses TRBV9 and TRBJ2-1; D is possibly TRBD1 (5 bases). Per germline, CDR1 SGDLS and CDR2 YYNGEE. CDR3 length: 15 residues. Trimming took off 0 bases at V and 7 bases at J, with 14 bases between the two ends. CDR3 residues: CASSVAHQGRNEQFF. CDR3 nucleotide sequence: TGTGCCAGCAGCGTAGCTCACCAGGGTCGTAATGAGCAGTTCTTC.

This chain joins TRBV19 and TRBJ2-7, with D possibly matching TRBD2 (6 bases). Germline V gene sequence: CDR1 LNHDA, CDR2 SQIVND (reference sequence). This CDR3 spans 16 amino acids. V shed 1 base and J shed 1 base, with 14 bases lying between them. CDR3 in DNA: TGTGCCAGTAGTATAGCGGCGGGGTTGGGGTCCTACGAGCAGTACTTC. Protein sequence: CASSIAAGLGSYEQYF.

This chain links TRBV4-1 with TRBJ2-7, with 7 bases lining up with TRBD1. This CDR3 is built from 14 residues. Germline V gene data show CDR1 as MGHRA and CDR2 as YSYEKL. The J segment lost 3 bases and the V segment lost 1 base, leaving 3 bases of the junction unmatched. CDR3 region: CASSQGQGFYEQYF. The CDR3 DNA reads as TGCGCCAGCAGCCAAGGACAGGGTTTCTACGAGCAGTACTTC.